This T cell receptor (beta chain) was found in a study of Ad26.COV2.S vaccination and SARS-CoV-2 variants. Only in-frame clones appear in the TCRdb table, and some are missing; sequencing was by immunoSEQ multiplex PCR. The sample gives some 340,000 clones, around four fifths of which show up once; approximately 2.2% is in the top ten. Stated treatment: approximately 18 received Ad26.COV2.S at low or high dose, single or two shots; about 5 received placebo; per-sample allocation not given. All samples were drawn on day 63, counting from the first vaccine or placebo injection. The sequenced sample was peripheral blood, obtained in a trial of Ad26.COV2.S vaccine versus placebo. The source is a person between 18 and 65 years old who received the Ad26.COV2.S COVID-19 vaccine or a placebo.

The CDR3 DNA sequence: TGTGCCAGTAGTACCTTAGCGGGGGTGACAGATACGCAGTATTTT. Its protein is CASSTLAGVTDTQYF. The J gene is TRBJ2-3, the V gene TRBV19; 9 positions match TRBD2. The V gene's germline CDR1 is LNHDA and CDR2 SQIVND (reference sequence). V lost 4 bases to trimming and J lost 3 bases; unmatched junction nucleotides: 5. This CDR3 has 15 residues.